This record concerns one TCR beta chain sequence. This entry is derived from a study of shared clonotypes between healthy human individuals. Profiled with immunoSEQ multiplex PCR; TCRdb holds only in-frame clones, not every one. The sample shows some 240,000 clones, just over 65% of them seen only once. CDR1 MDHEN and CDR2 SYDVKM come from the germline V gene. This CDR3 has 16 residues. V gave up 2 bases and J gave up 2 bases, with 14 bases separating them. The sequence derives from a man aged 30 to 45 in good health. The rearrangement uses TRBV28 and TRBJ2-3, with a possible D match to TRBD2 (6 bases). Sequencing was done on a sample of memory CD4+ T cells sorted from blood. Subset in this sample: CD45RA-negative fraction. The CDR3 sequence is CASSLTGVSNTDTQYF. Written as DNA, the CDR3 is TGTGCCAGCAGTTTAACGGGGGTTAGTAACACAGATACGCAGTATTTT.